This record covers a single TCR beta chain. The data derive from a study of shared clonotypes between healthy human individuals. From germline, CDR1 is LGHNA and CDR2 YNFKEQ. V shed 0 bases and J shed 0 bases, with 13 bases lying between them. The CDR3 loop spans 17 amino acids. Here immunoSEQ multiplex PCR was the method, and the copy in TCRdb shows in-frame clones only, minus some. The sample lists roughly 660,000 clones; 90% were seen once. The chain has TRBV4-2 and TRBJ2-3; a weak D match, TRBD1 (7 bases). This TCR derives from a man aged 18 to 30 in good health. Some clones in this sample may be carry-over from other donors' samples. Sequencing was done on a sample of memory CD8+ T cells from PBMCs. Subset: CD45RO+ cells pooled with CCR7-negative TemRA cells. Here the CDR3 DNA reads TGTGCCAGCAGCCAAGAGGAGGGGGCTGGGAGCACAGATACGCAGTATTTT. Protein sequence: CASSQEEGAGSTDTQYF.